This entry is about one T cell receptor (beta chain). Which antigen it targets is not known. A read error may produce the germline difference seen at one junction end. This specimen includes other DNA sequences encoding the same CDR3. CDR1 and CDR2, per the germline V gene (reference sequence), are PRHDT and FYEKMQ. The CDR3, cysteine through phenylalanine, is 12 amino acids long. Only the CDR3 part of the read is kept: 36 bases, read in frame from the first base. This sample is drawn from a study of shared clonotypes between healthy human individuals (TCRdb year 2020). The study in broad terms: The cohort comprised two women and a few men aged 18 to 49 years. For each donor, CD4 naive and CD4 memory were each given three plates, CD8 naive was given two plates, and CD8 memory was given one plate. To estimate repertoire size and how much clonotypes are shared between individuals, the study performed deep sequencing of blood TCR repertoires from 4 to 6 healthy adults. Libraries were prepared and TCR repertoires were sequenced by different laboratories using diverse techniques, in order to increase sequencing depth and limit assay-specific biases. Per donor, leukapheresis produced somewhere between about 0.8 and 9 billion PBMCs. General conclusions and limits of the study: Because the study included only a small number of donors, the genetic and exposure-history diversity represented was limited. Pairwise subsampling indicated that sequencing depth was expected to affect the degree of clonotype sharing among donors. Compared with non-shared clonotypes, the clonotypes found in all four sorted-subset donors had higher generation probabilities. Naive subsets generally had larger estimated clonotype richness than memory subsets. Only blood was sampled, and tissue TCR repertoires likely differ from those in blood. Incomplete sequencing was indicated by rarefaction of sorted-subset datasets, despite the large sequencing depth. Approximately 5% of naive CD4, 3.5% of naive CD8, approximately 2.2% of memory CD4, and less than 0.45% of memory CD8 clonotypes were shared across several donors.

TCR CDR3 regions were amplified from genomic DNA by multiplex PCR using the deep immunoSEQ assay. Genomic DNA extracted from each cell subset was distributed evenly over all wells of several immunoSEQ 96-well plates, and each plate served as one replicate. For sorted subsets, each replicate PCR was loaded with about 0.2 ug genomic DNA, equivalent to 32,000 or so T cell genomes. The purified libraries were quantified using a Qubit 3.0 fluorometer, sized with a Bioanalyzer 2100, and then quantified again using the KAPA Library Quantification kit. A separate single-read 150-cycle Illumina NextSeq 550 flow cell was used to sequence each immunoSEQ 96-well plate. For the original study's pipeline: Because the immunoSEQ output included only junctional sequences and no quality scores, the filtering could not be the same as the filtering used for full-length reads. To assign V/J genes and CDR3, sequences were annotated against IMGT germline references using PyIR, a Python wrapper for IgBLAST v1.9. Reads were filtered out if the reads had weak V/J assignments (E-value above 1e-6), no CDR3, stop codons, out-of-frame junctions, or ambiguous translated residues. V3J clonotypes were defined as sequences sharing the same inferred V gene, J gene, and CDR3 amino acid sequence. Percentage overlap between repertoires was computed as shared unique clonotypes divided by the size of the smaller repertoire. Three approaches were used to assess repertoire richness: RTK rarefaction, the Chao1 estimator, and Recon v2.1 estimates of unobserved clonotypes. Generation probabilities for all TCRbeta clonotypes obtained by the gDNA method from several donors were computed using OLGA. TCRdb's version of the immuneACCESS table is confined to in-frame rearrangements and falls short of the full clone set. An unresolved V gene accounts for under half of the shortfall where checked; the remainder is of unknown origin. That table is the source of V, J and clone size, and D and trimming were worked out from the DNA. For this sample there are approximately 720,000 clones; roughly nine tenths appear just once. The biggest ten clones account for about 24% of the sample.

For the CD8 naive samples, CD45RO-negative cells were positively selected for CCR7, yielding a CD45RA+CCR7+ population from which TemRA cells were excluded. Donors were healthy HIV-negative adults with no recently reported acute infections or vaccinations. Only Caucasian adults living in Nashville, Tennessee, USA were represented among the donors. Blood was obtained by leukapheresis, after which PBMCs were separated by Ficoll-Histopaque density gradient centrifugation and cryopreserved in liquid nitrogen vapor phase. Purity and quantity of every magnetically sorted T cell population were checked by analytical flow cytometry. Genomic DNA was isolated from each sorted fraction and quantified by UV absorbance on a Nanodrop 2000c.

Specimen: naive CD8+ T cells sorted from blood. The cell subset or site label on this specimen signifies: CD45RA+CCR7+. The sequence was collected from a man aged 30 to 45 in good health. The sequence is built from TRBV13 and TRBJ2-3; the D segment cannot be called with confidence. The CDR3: CASSLGTDTQYF. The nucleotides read TGTGCCAGCAGCCTAGGTACCGATACGCAGTATTTT.